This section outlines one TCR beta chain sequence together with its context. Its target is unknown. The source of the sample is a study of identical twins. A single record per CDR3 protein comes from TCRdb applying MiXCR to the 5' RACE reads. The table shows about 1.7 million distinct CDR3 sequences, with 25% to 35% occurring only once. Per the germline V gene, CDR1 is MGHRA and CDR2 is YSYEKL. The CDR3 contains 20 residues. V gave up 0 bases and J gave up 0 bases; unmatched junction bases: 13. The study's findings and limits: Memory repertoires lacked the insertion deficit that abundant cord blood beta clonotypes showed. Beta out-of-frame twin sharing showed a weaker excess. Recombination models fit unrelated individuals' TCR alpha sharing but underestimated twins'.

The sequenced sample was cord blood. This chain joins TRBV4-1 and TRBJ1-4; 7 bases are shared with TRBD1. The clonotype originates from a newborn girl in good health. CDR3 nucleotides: TGCGCCAGCAGCCAAGATTCTTACCCCACAGGGGCCCCAACTAATGAAAAACTGTTTTTT. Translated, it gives CASSQDSYPTGAPTNEKLFF.